One sample yielded the 30 T cell receptor beta chains listed below, sequenced in a study of cytomegalovirus exposure and HLA in healthy donors (dated by TCRdb to about 2017). To prepare the library, the immunoSEQ multiplex PCR assay was applied. The multiplex PCR relied on a mix of 60 forward primers for TCR Vbeta segments and 13 reverse primers for TCR Jbeta segments. The immuneACCESS repertoire file appears here via TCRdb, limited to in-frame rearrangements. These files lack a portion of the clones; in checked studies, under half of the deficit traces to unresolved V genes, and the cause of the others is not known. The sample table records 150,000 or so clones; more than 75% of these occur just once. 2% to 2.5% of the sample is taken by the ten largest. Sequencing input: PBMCs. Receptors originate from a man between 18 and 35 years old in good health and CMV-seropositive.

The chain carries TRBV9 and TRBJ1-1, with TRBD1 matching over 8 bases. The CDR3 consists of 16 residues. Germline V gene sequence: CDR1 SGDLS, CDR2 YYNGEE. V lost 3 bases, J lost 0 bases, and 7 bases stayed unmatched. CDR3 protein: CASSAVGQGMNTEAFF. For the CDR3, the DNA is TGTGCCAGCAGCGCGGTAGGACAGGGTATGAACACTGAAGCTTTCTTT.

The chain has TRBV5-4 and TRBJ2-7; 9 bases fit TRBD1. The junction had 4 bases not matched to a gene; V was cut back by 4 bases and J by 5 bases. CDR1 is SGHNT, CDR2 YYREEE, per germline (reference sequence). This CDR3 contains 13 residues. The CDR3 sequence is CASSLGQGDEQYF. The CDR3 DNA reads TGTGCCAGCAGCCTGGGACAGGGCGACGAGCAGTACTTC.

About this clone itself: Other DNA sequences in the same sample also yield this CDR3. The rearrangement links TRBV7-2 to TRBJ1-6; D ambiguous. Germline V gene sequence: CDR1 SGHTA, CDR2 FQGNSA. CDR3 size: 15 residues. The ends were cut back, 2 bases at V and 9 bases at J, with 14 bases in the middle. CDR3 in amino acids: CASSLNGRRASPLHF. CDR3 in DNA: TGTGCCAGCAGCTTAAACGGTAGGAGGGCTTCACCCCTCCACTTT.

The chain combines TRBV7-9 with TRBJ1-3, with 8 positions matching TRBD1. Per germline, CDR1 SEHNR and CDR2 FQNEAQ (reference sequence). This CDR3 has 15 residues. J was trimmed by 1 base and V by 5 bases; bases with no gene match: 4. As DNA, the CDR3 is TGTGCCAGCAGCGCCCACAGGGGGTCTGGAAACACCATATATTTT. It codes for CASSAHRGSGNTIYF.

The chain recombines TRBV7-8 with TRBJ1-1; 7 bases are shared with TRBD1. CDR1 is SGHVS and CDR2 is FQNEAQ in the germline V gene. Losses at the gene ends were 1 base for V and 0 bases for J; bases not matched to a gene: 2. This CDR3 contains 15 residues. CDR3 amino acids: CASSLGTGMNTEAFF. The CDR3 DNA reads TGTGCCAGCAGCTTAGGGACAGGTATGAACACTGAAGCTTTCTTT.

The rearrangement joins TRBV7-9 to TRBJ1-2; 9 bases agree with TRBD1. The CDR3 length is 15 residues. The germline V gene has CDR1 SEHNR and CDR2 FQNEAQ (reference sequence). J was trimmed by 4 bases and V by 4 bases; bases with no gene match: 7. Here the CDR3 reads CASSYGTGRFYGYTF. CDR3 nucleotides: TGTGCCAGCAGCTACGGGACAGGGCGCTTCTATGGCTACACCTTC. Full variable domain (rest looked up from reference TRBV7-9 and TRBJ1-2): DTGVSQNPRHKITKRGQNVTFRCDPISEHNRLYWYRQTLGQGPEFLTYFQNEAQLEKSRLLSDRFSAERPKGSFSTLEIQRTEQGDSAMYLCASSYGTGRFYGYTFGSGTRLTVV.

The CDR3 DNA sequence: TGTGCCACCAGCAGTACCGGGGGGAAAGTCGGTTTTAAAGCTTTCTTT. This sequence encodes CATSSTGGKVGFKAFF. J is TRBJ1-1 and V is TRBV15, with D tentatively TRBD1 (5 bases). Trimming pared 3 bases from V and 9 bases from J, leaving 23 bases between. The length of the CDR3 is 16 residues. From germline, CDR1 is LNHNV and CDR2 YYDKDF (reference sequence). The full variable domain, in which reference TRBV15 and TRBJ1-1 provide the parts outside the CDR3, is DAMVIQNPRYQVTQFGKPVTLSCSQTLNHNVMYWYQQKSSQAPKLLFHYYDKDFNNEADTPDNFQSRRPNTSFCFLDIRSPGLGDTAMYLCATSSTGGKVGFKAFFGQGTRLTVV.

The chain carries TRBV30 and TRBJ2-5; perhaps TRBD1 as D (6 bases). The length of the CDR3 is 14 residues. The germline gives CDR1 GTSNPN, CDR2 SVGIG (reference sequence). The V gene lost 4 bases and the J gene lost 5 bases, with 17 bases spanning the gap. The CDR3 loop is CAWTTGSTRETQYF. The CDR3 DNA reads TGTGCCTGGACTACAGGGTCCACCCGGGAGACCCAGTACTTC.

This rearrangement joins TRBV21-1 to TRBJ1-3; TRBD1, as called in the table, went unchecked against the DNA. TRBV21-1 is a known pseudogene. The CDR3 is made up of 16 amino acids. DNA of the CDR3: TGTGCCAGCATTCAAACAGGGTTCTTCTCTGGAAACACCATATATTTT. This sequence encodes CASIQTGFFSGNTIYF.

V usage is TRBV6-6 and J usage is TRBJ2-7; 8 nucleotides line up with TRBD1. The germline V gene encodes CDR1 MNHNY and CDR2 SVGAGI (reference sequence). Trimming cost V 6 bases and J 0 bases; bases outside gene matches: 10. This CDR3 is built from 16 residues. This chain's CDR3 is CASSRTTGASSYEQYF. The CDR3 nucleotides read TGTGCCAGCAGCCGGACGACAGGGGCCAGCTCCTACGAGCAGTACTTC.

Worth noting for this clone: The same CDR3 arises from other DNA sequences in this sample as well. This chain connects TRBV5-1 to TRBJ1-1; a weak D match, TRBD1 (6 bases). The V gene's germline CDR1 is SGHRS and CDR2 YFSETQ. The CDR3 runs to 13 residues. The germline V and J ends were trimmed by 2 bases and 3 bases, with 8 bases remaining between them. CDR3 DNA sequence: TGCGCCAGCAGCTTACAGGGAGACACTGAAGCTTTCTTT. This encodes CASSLQGDTEAFF.

This chain connects TRBV19 to TRBJ1-1; D is unclear. Germline loops: CDR1 LNHDA, CDR2 SQIVND (reference sequence). The CDR3 is 14 amino acids. V dropped 1 base and J dropped 1 base, with 7 bases sitting between them. The CDR3 here is CASSIGQANTEAFF. CDR3 DNA sequence: TGTGCCAGTAGTATAGGGCAGGCGAACACTGAAGCTTTCTTT.

The J gene is TRBJ2-7, the V gene TRBV2; 7 nucleotides match TRBD1. CDR3 length: 14 residues. CDR1 and CDR2 (germline): SNHLY, FYNNEI. The J segment lost 0 bases and the V segment lost 6 bases, leaving 5 bases of the junction unmatched. The CDR3: CASRTGTDSYEQYF. The CDR3 DNA is TGTGCCAGCAGGACAGGGACAGACTCCTACGAGCAGTACTTC.

The V and J genes are TRBV7-8 and TRBJ2-7; TRBD2 aligns across 8 bases. J was trimmed by 2 bases and V by 3 bases; bases with no gene match: 6. The CDR3 is 15 amino acids. The germline V gene has CDR1 SGHVS and CDR2 FQNEAQ. The CDR3 nucleotides are TGTGCCAGCAGCTTGGGGCGGGGGGAAGCCTACGAGCAGTACTTC. It is translated as CASSLGRGEAYEQYF.

The CDR3 DNA is TGCGCCAGCAGCTTGGCTCTAGCGGATACAGATACGCAGTATTTT. Translated: CASSLALADTDTQYF. The J gene is TRBJ2-3, the V gene TRBV5-1; 7 bases line up with TRBD2. V lost 0 bases to trimming and J lost 3 bases; unmatched junction nucleotides: 4. The germline V gene encodes CDR1 SGHRS and CDR2 YFSETQ. The length of the CDR3 is 15 residues.

V gene TRBV7-9 combines with J gene TRBJ2-5, with D possibly being TRBD2 (7 bases). Per the germline V gene, CDR1 is SEHNR and CDR2 is FQNEAQ (reference sequence). V lost 5 bases, J lost 4 bases, and 17 bases lay in between. This CDR3 has 15 amino acids. CDR3 coding DNA: TGTGCCAGCAGCCCCGGAGCCGGGGGGCCAGAGACCCAGTACTTC. Its translation: CASSPGAGGPETQYF.

This clone was counted a single time. The J gene is TRBJ2-7, the V gene TRBV14, with TRBD2 matching 8 bases. CDR3 length equals 15 residues. Trimming took 4 bases from V and 3 from J; bases not matched to a gene: 8. CDR1 and CDR2 from the germline V gene are SGHDN and FVKESK. For the CDR3, the DNA is TGTGCCAGCAGCCCCACGGGGGGGGGAGACTACGAGCAGTACTTC. Translating gives CASSPTGGGDYEQYF.

This clone is a singleton in its sample. The chain has TRBV25-1 and TRBJ2-1; no firm D call. The ends were cut back, 2 bases at V and 9 bases at J, with 2 bases in the middle. This CDR3 is built from 10 residues. CDR1 is MGHDK and CDR2 is SYGVNS in the germline V gene. This CDR3 reads CASSELEQFF. The DNA for the CDR3 is TGTGCCAGCAGTGAACTTGAGCAGTTCTTC.

This clone was observed a handful of times. The chain is built from TRBV6-1 and TRBJ2-7; 7 bases agree with TRBD1. Germline V gene lookup returns CDR1 MNHNS and CDR2 SASEGT. Trimming cost V 2 bases and J 3 bases; bases outside gene matches: 4. CDR3 length: 14 amino acids. The CDR3 protein is CASSERQGLYEQYF. DNA for the CDR3: TGTGCCAGCAGTGAACGACAGGGTCTCTACGAGCAGTACTTC.

V gene TRBV11-2 combines with J gene TRBJ2-3; 11 nucleotides agree with TRBD2. Germline CDR1 SGHAT, CDR2 FQNNGV. This CDR3 is built from 15 residues. The ends lost 6 bases at V and 6 bases at J; junction bases unmatched: 8. CDR3 nucleotide sequence: TGTGCCAGCAGGAATAGCGGGGGGGCGGAGGATACGCAGTATTTT. Amino acid sequence: CASRNSGGAEDTQYF. Together with reference TRBV11-2 and TRBJ2-3, the CDR3 gives the full variable domain: EAGVAQSPRYKIIEKRQSVAFWCNPISGHATLYWYQQILGQGPKLLIQFQNNGVVDDSQLPKDRFSAERLKGVDSTLKIQPAKLEDSAVYLCASRNSGGAEDTQYFGPGTRLTVL.

This sequence joins TRBV11-2 and TRBJ2-3; 9 bases are a match to TRBD1. V lost 5 bases, J lost 4 bases, and 4 bases stayed unmatched. The CDR3 totals 14 residues. Germline CDR1 and CDR2: SGHAT and FQNNGV. The CDR3 protein is CASSLQGASDTQYF. The CDR3 DNA reads as TGTGCCAGCAGCCTACAGGGGGCTTCAGATACGCAGTATTTT.

This chain connects TRBV2 to TRBJ1-6; no clear D. Looked up from germline, CDR1 is SNHLY and CDR2 is FYNNEI. The V end lost 6 bases, the J end lost 5 bases, and 11 bases lay between the germline ends. This CDR3 has 14 amino acids. The CDR3 loop reads CASRQHRDNSPLHF. In nucleotides, the CDR3 is TGTGCCAGCAGACAGCACAGAGATAATTCACCCCTCCACTTT.

J is TRBJ1-1 and V is TRBV6-1, with 8 bases aligning to TRBD1. The CDR3 loop spans 14 amino acids. From germline, CDR1 is MNHNS and CDR2 SASEGT. V lost 2 bases to trimming and J lost 6 bases; unmatched junction nucleotides: 5. CDR3 protein: CASSESGQGAEAFF. DNA for the CDR3: TGTGCCAGCAGTGAATCCGGACAGGGCGCTGAAGCTTTCTTT.

The chain couples TRBV6-1 to TRBJ2-5; 9 bases are shared with TRBD2. This CDR3 comprises 13 residues. Per germline, CDR1 MNHNS and CDR2 SASEGT. The V and J ends lost 10 bases and 5 bases, in that order; junction bases with no gene match: 8. The CDR3 DNA follows: TGTGCCATCCGAGCGGGGGGTCGGGAGACCCAGTACTTC. Translating it yields CAIRAGGRETQYF.

The V and J genes are TRBV10-3 and TRBJ1-1; possible D gene TRBD1, 6 bases. V lost 10 bases and J lost 1, with 16 bases in between. The CDR3 contains 14 residues. CDR1 is ENHRY and CDR2 is SYGVKD in the germline V gene. CDR3 DNA: TGTGCCAGCACCCCAGGGGCCTCGAACACTGAAGCTTTCTTT. Translating it yields CASTPGASNTEAFF.

The genes are TRBV6-4 and TRBJ2-1; 9 bases are shared with TRBD1. Germline CDR1 MRHNA, CDR2 SNTAGT. CDR3 size: 16 residues. V gave up 4 bases and J gave up 4 bases; unmatched junction bases: 8. The CDR3 is CASSVTGGADYNEQFF. The CDR3 DNA follows: TGTGCCAGCAGTGTCACAGGGGGCGCAGATTACAATGAGCAGTTCTTC.

V usage is TRBV4-2 and J usage is TRBJ2-5; D uncertain. The length of the CDR3 is 14 residues. V was shortened by 0 bases and J by 2 bases, with 7 bases between the two germline ends. Germline CDR1 LGHNA, CDR2 YNFKEQ. The DNA for the CDR3 is TGTGCCAGCAGCCAAGAGGGCACTCAAGAGACCCAGTACTTC. Translated, it gives CASSQEGTQETQYF.

The chain has TRBV13 and TRBJ2-3; 13 nucleotides match TRBD2. CDR3 length: 18 amino acids. CDR1 is PRHDT, CDR2 FYEKMQ, per germline (reference sequence). V dropped 5 bases and J dropped 5; count of bases not matched to a gene: 13. CDR3 region: CASSPSGTGLAGRDTQYF. CDR3 DNA: TGTGCCAGCAGCCCCAGCGGTACGGGACTAGCGGGGAGAGATACGCAGTATTTT.

The gene calls are TRBV6-5 and TRBJ1-2; 9 bases match TRBD1. V trimming: 0 bases; J trimming: 8 bases; junction bases outside the gene matches: 10. The CDR3 is 16 amino acids. CDR1 and CDR2 from the germline V gene are MNHEY and SVGAGI. The CDR3: CASSYSMVQGAGGYTF. Here the CDR3 DNA reads TGTGCCAGCAGTTACTCGATGGTACAGGGGGCTGGAGGCTACACCTTC.

CDR3 sequence (DNA): TGTGCCAGCAGCTCCCGGACCGGGGAGCTGTTTTTT. Translating it yields CASSSRTGELFF. The gene calls are TRBV7-9 and TRBJ2-2; D uncertain. The CDR3 spans 12 residues. Looked up from germline, CDR1 is SEHNR and CDR2 is FQNEAQ (reference sequence). Between the trimmed V and J ends, which lost 4 bases and 5 bases, there was a span of 5 bases.